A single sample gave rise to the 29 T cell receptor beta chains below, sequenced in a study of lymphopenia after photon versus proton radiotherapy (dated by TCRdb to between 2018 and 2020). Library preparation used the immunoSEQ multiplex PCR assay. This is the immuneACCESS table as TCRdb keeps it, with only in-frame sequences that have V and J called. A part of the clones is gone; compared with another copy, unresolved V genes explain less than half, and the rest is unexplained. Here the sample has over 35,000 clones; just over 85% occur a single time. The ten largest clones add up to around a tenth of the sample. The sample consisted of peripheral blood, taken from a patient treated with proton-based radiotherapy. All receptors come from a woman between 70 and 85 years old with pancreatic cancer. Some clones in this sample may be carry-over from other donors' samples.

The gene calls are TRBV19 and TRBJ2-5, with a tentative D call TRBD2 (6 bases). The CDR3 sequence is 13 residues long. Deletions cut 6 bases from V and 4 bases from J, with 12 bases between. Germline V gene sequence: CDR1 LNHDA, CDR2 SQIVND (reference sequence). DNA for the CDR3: TGTGCCAGTAGCGGGAGTCGTGGAGAGACCCAGTACTTC. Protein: CASSGSRGETQYF. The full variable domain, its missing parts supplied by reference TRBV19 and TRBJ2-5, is DGGITQSPKYLFRKEGQNVTLSCEQNLNHDAMYWYRQDPGQGLRLIYYSQIVNDFQKGDIAEGYSVSREKKESFPLTVTSAQKNPTAFYLCASSGSRGETQYFGPGTRLLVL.

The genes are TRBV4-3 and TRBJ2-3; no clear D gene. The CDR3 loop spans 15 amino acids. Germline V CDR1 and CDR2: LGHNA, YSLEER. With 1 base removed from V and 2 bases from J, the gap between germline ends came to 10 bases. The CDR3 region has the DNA TGCGCCAGCAGCCAAGGAGACTCGTTCACAGATACGCAGTATTTT. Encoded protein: CASSQGDSFTDTQYF.

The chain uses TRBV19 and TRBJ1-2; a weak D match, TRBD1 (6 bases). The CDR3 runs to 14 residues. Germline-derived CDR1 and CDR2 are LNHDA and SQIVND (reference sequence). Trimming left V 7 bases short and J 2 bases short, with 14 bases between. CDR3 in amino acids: CASKNDRSNYGYTF. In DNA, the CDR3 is TGTGCCAGTAAGAATGACAGGTCGAACTATGGCTACACCTTC.

As DNA, the CDR3 is TGTGCCAGCAGCCCGGTAGACAGGTTTGTCGCGCGGGAGCAGTACTTC. Its translation: CASSPVDRFVAREQYF. The chain employs TRBV7-9 and TRBJ2-7; the D gene is possibly TRBD1 (6 bases). Germline lookup yields CDR1 SEHNR and CDR2 FQNEAQ (reference sequence). The CDR3 runs to 16 residues. V was cut by 5 bases and J by 7 bases, with 24 bases left in between.

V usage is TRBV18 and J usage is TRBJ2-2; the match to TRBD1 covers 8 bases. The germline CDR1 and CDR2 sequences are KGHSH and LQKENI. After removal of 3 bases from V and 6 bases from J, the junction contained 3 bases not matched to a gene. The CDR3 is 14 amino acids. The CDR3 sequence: CASSPLTGAGELFF. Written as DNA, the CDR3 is TGTGCCAGCTCACCCTTGACAGGGGCCGGGGAGCTGTTTTTT.

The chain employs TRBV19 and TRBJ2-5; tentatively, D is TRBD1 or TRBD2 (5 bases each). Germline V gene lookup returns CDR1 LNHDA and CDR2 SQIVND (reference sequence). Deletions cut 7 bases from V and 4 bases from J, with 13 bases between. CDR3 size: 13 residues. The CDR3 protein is CASKRGDGETQYF. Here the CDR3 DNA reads TGTGCCAGTAAGAGAGGGGACGGAGAGACCCAGTACTTC.

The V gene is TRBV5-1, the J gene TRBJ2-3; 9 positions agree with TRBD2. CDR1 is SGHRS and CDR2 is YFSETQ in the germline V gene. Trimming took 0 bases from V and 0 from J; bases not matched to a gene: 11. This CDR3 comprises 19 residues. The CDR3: CASSLGLATSGPSTDTQYF. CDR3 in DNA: TGCGCCAGCAGCTTGGGCCTAGCTACTAGCGGGCCTAGCACAGATACGCAGTATTTT.

The CDR3 reads CASSLFGGAFF. The CDR3 DNA follows: TGTGCCAGCAGCTTATTCGGAGGAGCTTTCTTT. The chain combines TRBV11-2 with TRBJ1-1; D unresolved. The CDR3 is 11 residues long. Germline lookup yields CDR1 SGHAT and CDR2 FQNNGV. Deletions cut 2 bases from V and 10 bases from J, with 8 bases between.

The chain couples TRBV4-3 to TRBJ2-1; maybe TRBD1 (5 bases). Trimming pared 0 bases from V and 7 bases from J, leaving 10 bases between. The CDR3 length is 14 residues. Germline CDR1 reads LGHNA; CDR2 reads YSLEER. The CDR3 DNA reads TGCGCCAGCAGCCAAGATTGGGGCAGAAATGAGCAGTTCTTC. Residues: CASSQDWGRNEQFF.

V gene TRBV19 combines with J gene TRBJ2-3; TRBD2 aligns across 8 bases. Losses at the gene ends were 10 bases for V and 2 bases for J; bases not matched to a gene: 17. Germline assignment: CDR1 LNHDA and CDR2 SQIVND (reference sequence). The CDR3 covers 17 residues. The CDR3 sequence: CATSGAGGLTATDTQYF. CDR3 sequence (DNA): TGTGCCACCTCCGGGGCGGGAGGCCTGACGGCCACAGATACGCAGTATTTT.

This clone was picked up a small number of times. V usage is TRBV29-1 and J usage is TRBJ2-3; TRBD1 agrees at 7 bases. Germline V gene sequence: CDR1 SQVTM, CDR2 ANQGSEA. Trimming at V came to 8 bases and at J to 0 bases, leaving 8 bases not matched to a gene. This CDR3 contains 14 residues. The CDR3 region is CSFEPGQSTDTQYF. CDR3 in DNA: TGCAGCTTCGAACCGGGACAGAGCACAGATACGCAGTATTTT.

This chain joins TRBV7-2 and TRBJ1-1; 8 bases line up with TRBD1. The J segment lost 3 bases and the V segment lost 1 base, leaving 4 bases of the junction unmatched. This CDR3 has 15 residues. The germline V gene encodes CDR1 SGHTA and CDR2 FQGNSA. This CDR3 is CASSLEGQADTEAFF. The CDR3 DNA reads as TGTGCCAGCAGCTTAGAGGGACAGGCTGACACTGAAGCTTTCTTT.

The CDR3 loop reads CASSPAGGGYTF. CDR3 DNA sequence: TGTGCCAGCAGCCCGGCAGGCGGGGGCTACACCTTC. The chain combines TRBV9 with TRBJ1-2; D unclear. CDR1 and CDR2 from the germline V gene are SGDLS and YYNGEE. The CDR3 runs 12 residues. V was cut by 4 bases and J by 8 bases, with 12 bases left in between. The full variable domain, its missing parts supplied by reference TRBV9 and TRBJ1-2, is DSGVTQTPKHLITATGQRVTLRCSPRSGDLSVYWYQQSLDQGLQFLIQYYNGEERAKGNILERFSAQQFPDLHSELNLSSLELGDSALYFCASSPAGGGYTFGSGTRLTVV.

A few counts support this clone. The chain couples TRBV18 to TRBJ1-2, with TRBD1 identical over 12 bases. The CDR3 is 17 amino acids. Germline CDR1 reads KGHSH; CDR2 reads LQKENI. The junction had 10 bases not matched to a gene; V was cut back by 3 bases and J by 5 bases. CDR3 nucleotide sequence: TGTGCCAGCTCACCGAGCCGGGACAGGGGGCGGCGGTATGGCTACACCTTC. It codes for CASSPSRDRGRRYGYTF.

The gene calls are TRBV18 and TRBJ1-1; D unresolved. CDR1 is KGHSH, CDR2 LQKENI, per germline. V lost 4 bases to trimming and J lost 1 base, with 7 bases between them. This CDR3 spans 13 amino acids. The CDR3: CASSQLKNTEAFF. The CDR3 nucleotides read TGTGCCAGCTCACAACTCAAGAACACTGAAGCTTTCTTT.

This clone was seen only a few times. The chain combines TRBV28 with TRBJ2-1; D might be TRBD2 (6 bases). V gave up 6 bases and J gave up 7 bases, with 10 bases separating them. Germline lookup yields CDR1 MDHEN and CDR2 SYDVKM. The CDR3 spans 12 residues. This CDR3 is CASSGSGNEQFF. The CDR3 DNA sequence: TGTGCCAGCAGCGGGAGTGGAAATGAGCAGTTCTTC.

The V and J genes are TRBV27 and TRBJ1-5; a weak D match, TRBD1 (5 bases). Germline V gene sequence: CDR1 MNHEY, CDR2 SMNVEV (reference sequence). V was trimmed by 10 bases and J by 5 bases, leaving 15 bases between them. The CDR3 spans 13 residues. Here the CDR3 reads CATGAAVDQPQHF. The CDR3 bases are TGTGCCACTGGGGCAGCGGTGGATCAGCCCCAGCATTTT.

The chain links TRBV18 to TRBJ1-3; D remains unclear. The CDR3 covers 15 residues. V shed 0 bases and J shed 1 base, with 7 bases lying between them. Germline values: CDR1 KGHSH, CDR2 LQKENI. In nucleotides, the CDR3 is TGTGCCAGCTCACCACCAGCGGGATCTGGAAACACCATATATTTT. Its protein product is CASSPPAGSGNTIYF.

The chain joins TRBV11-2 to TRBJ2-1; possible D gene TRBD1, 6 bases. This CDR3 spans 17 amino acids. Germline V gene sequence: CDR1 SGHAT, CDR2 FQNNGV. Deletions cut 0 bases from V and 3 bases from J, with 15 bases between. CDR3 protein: CASSLDGQPISYNEQFF. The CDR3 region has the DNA TGTGCCAGCAGCTTAGACGGACAGCCTATAAGCTACAATGAGCAGTTCTTC. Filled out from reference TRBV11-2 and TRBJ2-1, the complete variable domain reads EAGVAQSPRYKIIEKRQSVAFWCNPISGHATLYWYQQILGQGPKLLIQFQNNGVVDDSQLPKDRFSAERLKGVDSTLKIQPAKLEDSAVYLCASSLDGQPISYNEQFFGPGTRLTVL.

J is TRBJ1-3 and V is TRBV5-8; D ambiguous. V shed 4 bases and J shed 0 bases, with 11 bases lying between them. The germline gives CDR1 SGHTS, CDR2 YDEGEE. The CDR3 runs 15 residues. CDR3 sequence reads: CASSPDGLSGNTIYF. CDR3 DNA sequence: TGTGCCAGCAGCCCGGACGGTCTCTCTGGAAACACCATATATTTT.

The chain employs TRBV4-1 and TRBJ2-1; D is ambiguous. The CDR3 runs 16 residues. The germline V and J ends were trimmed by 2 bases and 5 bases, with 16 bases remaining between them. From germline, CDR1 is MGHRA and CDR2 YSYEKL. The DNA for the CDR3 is TGCGCCAGCAGCCAACCTCTGGAAAAACTTCACAATGAGCAGTTCTTC. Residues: CASSQPLEKLHNEQFF.

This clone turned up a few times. The DNA for the CDR3 is TGTGCCAGCAGTGCAGACAGCCGGCTAGCCAAAAACATTCAGTACTTC. It translates to CASSADSRLAKNIQYF. The rearrangement links TRBV2 to TRBJ2-4; tentative D call: TRBD1 (5 bases). Trimming removed 4 bases at V and 0 bases at J, with 13 bases between. CDR3 size: 16 residues. Germline V gene sequence: CDR1 SNHLY, CDR2 FYNNEI. Together with reference TRBV2 and TRBJ2-4, the CDR3 gives the full variable domain: EPEVTQTPSHQVTQMGQEVILRCVPISNHLYFYWYRQILGQKVEFLVSFYNNEISEKSEIFDDQFSVERPDGSNFTLKIRSTKLEDSAMYFCASSADSRLAKNIQYFGAGTRLSVL.

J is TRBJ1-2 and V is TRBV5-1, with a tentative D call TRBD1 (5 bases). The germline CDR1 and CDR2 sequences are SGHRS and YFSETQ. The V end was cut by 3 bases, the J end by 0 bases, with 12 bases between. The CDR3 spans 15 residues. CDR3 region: CASSSSWGPNYGYTF. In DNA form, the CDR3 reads TGCGCCAGCAGCTCGTCCTGGGGACCTAACTATGGCTACACCTTC.

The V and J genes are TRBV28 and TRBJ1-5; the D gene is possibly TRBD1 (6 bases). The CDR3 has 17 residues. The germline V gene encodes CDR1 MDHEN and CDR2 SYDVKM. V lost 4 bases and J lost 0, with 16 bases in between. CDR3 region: CASSSHWRGHSNQPQHF. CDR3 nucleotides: TGTGCCAGCAGTTCCCACTGGAGGGGACATAGCAATCAGCCCCAGCATTTT.

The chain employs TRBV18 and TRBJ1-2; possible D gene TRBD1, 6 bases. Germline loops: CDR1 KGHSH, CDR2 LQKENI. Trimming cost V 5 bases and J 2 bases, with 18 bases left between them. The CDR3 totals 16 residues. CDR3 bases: TGTGCCAGCTCATACCAAGCTCAGACAGGAAACTATGGCTACACCTTC. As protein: CASSYQAQTGNYGYTF.

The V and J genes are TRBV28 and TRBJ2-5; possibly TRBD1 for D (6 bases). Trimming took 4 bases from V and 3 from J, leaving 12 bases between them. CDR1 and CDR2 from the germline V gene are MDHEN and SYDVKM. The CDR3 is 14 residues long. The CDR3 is CASSYSGTKETQYF. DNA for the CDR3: TGTGCCAGCAGTTATTCCGGGACAAAAGAGACCCAGTACTTC.

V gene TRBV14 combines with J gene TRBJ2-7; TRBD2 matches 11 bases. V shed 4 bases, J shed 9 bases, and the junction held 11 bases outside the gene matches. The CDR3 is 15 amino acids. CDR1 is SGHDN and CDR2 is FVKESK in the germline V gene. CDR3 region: CASSRSLAGGDAQYF. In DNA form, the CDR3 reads TGTGCCAGCAGCCGAAGCCTAGCGGGAGGCGATGCGCAGTACTTC.

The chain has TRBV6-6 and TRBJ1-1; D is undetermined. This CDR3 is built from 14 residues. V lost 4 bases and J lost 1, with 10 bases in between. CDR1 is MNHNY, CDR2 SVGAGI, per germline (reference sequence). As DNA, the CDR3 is TGTGCCAGCAGTTCCAATCCAGGGAACACTGAAGCTTTCTTT. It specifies CASSSNPGNTEAFF.

The CDR3 DNA reads as TGTGCCAGCAGTGACGAGGACAGGGGGCGCAATGAGCAGTTCTTC. Its protein product is CASSDEDRGRNEQFF. The rearrangement uses TRBV6-4 and TRBJ2-1; 11 positions match TRBD1. Germline values: CDR1 MRHNA, CDR2 SNTAGT. The CDR3 runs 15 residues. Trimming removed 2 bases from V and 6 bases from J; junction bases left unmatched: 3.